This T cell receptor (beta chain) was observed in a study of cytomegalovirus exposure and HLA in healthy donors (TCRdb year 2017). As for the study more broadly: An earlier analysis of under 600 of the donors reported roughly 300 Gb of sequence data and 100 million to 140 million unique TCR beta sequences from 150 million to 200 million T cells. The study aimed to test whether cataloging public T cell receptors could reveal signatures of past pathogen exposure. In the later analysis, no new phenotypic data were used to find candidate immune exposures; instead, reliance was placed on TCR beta sequences and their occurrence across donors. Every discovery cohort repertoire had been produced on one sequencing platform. Donor age, sex, ethnicity and CMV serostatus were collected together with the repertoire data. Among a few hundred genotyped donors of the cohort, an average of around 240,000 unique TCR beta nucleotide sequences were sequenced per donor, around 18% of them non-productive. About 5 DR-DQ haplotypes were handled as single units for association and clustering, since linkage in the cohort was strong. High-throughput TCR immunosequencing, statistical association of individual TCRs with disease status, and machine learning were combined to predict cytomegalovirus infection status. An earlier analysis of 500 to 750 of the donors applied high-throughput TCR beta sequencing to assess whether each TCR beta V gene segment acted as functional or pseudogenic. Class I and class II HLA loci were covered by the typing at four-digit resolution. Along with the approximately 700-subject first cohort, a separate validation cohort of over 90 different subjects was used. Approximately 300 gigabases of sequencing data and some 85 million unique TCR sequences were included in an early release covering around 600 HLA-typed donors. The genetic ancestry cluster associated with self-reported Caucasian donors included 65% to 90% of the roughly 400 genotyped donors. The number of typed donors differed by locus: 629-630 for A, B, C, DRB1 and DQB1; 522 for DQA1; approximately 600 for DPA1; and about 470 for DPB1. A later genetic analysis used genome-wide SNP genotypes for about three fifths of the 666 donors, treating that subset as a discovery cohort. The T cell repertoires of 550 to 850 subjects were profiled by immunosequencing and related to cytomegalovirus serostatus. In a later analysis, previously published TCR beta repertoires from hundreds of donors were re-analyzed and high-resolution HLA genotyping was added so that TCR occurrence patterns could be studied. The investigation overall reported the following: In vitro tests confirmed that a few of the cytomegalovirus-associated TCR beta chains recognize cytomegalovirus antigens. Correlated functional status among segregating V segments might be attributable to linkage disequilibrium, but an unknown experimental factor could not be ruled out. Because HLA typing was missing for some donors at each locus, association tests included only the typed subset. The study gave a list of around 170 TCR beta chains associated with cytomegalovirus. A further reported finding was that TCR beta sequences accurately predicted the HLA-A and HLA-B alleles for most subjects in the first cohort. The authors suggested that the approach could potentially be generalized to other disease states and immunological phenotypes. In this cohort, only TCR beta chains were sequenced, and detectable features were limited by the absence of alpha or paired-chain data. Over 15 rarely observed V segments, including chromosome 9 orphons, were excluded from the earlier analysis of approximately 600 of the donors because counts were too low. Sequencing depth was assumed to be roughly uniform across donors in the presence/absence analyses, though that assumption may not hold. Most TCR sequences were seen in very few donors, while some public TCRs were found in many individuals. Broadly in line with IMGT annotations, most TCR beta V segments showed up in productive rearrangements about 87% or about 30% of the time in an earlier analysis of approximately 600 of the donors. CMV serostatus was the only immune exposure information available for the cohort. A later genetic analysis reported fewer N-insertions in productive TCRs among donors in an Asian-associated ancestry cluster than the approximately 670-donor mean. When HLA alleles, especially DR and DQ, strongly co-occurred, TCR associations were difficult to assign to individual alleles. According to a later analysis, parvovirus B19, influenza, CMV and Epstein-Barr virus appeared linked to several top co-occurrence clusters. An association between a missense DCLRE1C variant and V-gene and J-gene trimming of TCR beta chains was found in a later genetic analysis and replicated in an independent cohort. The sequencing pipeline was judged likely to have produced a cluster of highly shared sequence variants as a technical artifact. In a later analysis, 16,951 TCR beta sequences were associated with specific HLA alleles at a false discovery rate of 0.05. The classifier was reported to diagnose cytomegalovirus status with high specificity and sensitivity in both the original cohort and the validation cohort. In a later analysis, TCR association rates were found to vary across HLA loci, with the most associated TCRs seen for DRB1 alleles and the fewest for HLA-C alleles. A later analysis found that most CMV-associated TCR beta chains appeared HLA-restricted, with HLA associations seemingly driven largely by CMV exposure. Some IMGT-functional V segments, including TRBV6-2 and TRBV6-3, could not be distinguished by the 87-base-pair reads and were therefore excluded. A later analysis found that HLA-associated TCR beta chains were more clonally expanded and had lower generation probabilities than equally common non-associated chains.

The CDR3 sequence holds 16 residues, the cysteine and phenylalanine included. The CDR3 DNA has 48 bases and is translated from base 1. The junction carries 13 bases between V and J, which are trimmed by 3 bases and 0 bases respectively. CDR1 and CDR2 were assigned from the germline V gene as SGHDT and YYEEEE. The cohort was made up of 666 healthy bone marrow donors. At the time of sampling, all cohort members were nominally healthy, though unrecorded immune exposures were likely present. The donor was CMV seronegative and belonged to the group of more than 300 seronegative cohort members. Every donor gave a peripheral blood sample, and the peripheral blood mononuclear cells from that sample were used for TCR beta sequencing. Genomic DNA was extracted from the blood cell samples with the Qiagen DNeasy Blood Extraction Kit. With respect to this clone: Its antigen remains unidentified. Base qualities are not provided; no much larger clone lies one nucleotide away.

Library construction relied on the immunoSEQ multiplex PCR assay. For the multiplex PCR, a mixture combining 60 forward primers for TCR Vbeta segments and 13 reverse primers for TCR Jbeta segments was used. Amplification of the CDR3 region of rearranged TCR beta genes was performed with a multiplex PCR assay on genomic DNA. Amplified TCR beta libraries were sequenced as 87-base-pair reads on the Illumina HiSeq System. The original pipeline was this. A later analysis tallied roughly 76 million unique TCR beta chains across the 640 or so repertoires, and about 12 million of those chains were shared by two or more donors. Raw reads were error-corrected and collapsed into unique sequences with a nearest-neighbor algorithm that merged closely related sequences to remove PCR and sequencing errors. To assign V, D and J gene segments, CDR3 sequences were aligned to IMGT reference sequences. For a sequence to be retained, a match of at least six nucleotides to both a V gene segment and a J gene segment was required. A rearrangement counted as productive if the CDR3 had no stop codons and remained in frame with V and J, and every other rearrangement counted as non-productive. Following IMGT convention, CDR3 was defined as the stretch from the second conserved V-encoded cysteine to the conserved J-encoded phenylalanine. The earlier analysis of 587 of the donors excluded any sequence lacking an unambiguous match to a single V gene segment. An earlier analysis of a few hundred of the donors called V segments functional above 56.7% productive rearrangements and segregating when the between-donor standard deviation exceeded 5%. A statistical classification framework was built for diagnosing cytomegalovirus status from the catalog of TCR beta chain sequences. A later analysis assigned V and J genes by comparing TCR nucleotide sequences with IMGT/GENE-DB human TR gene sequences. A later analysis assigned CDR3 sequences and most-parsimonious VDJ recombination scenarios with the TCRdist pipeline. In a later analysis, each TCR beta chain was defined by its CDR3 amino acid sequence together with its V-gene family, and reads without a unique V-gene family were excluded. To address suspected cross-contamination and a sequencing artifact, a later analysis removed 450 to 700 highly shared, low-generation-probability nucleotide sequences. For each public chain, a later analysis derived a clonal expansion index from normalized ranks of inferred template counts within each repertoire. In a later analysis, generation probabilities were computed with a VDJ recombination model fitted to out-of-frame rearrangements, and the resulting probabilities were checked against IGoR. A later analysis scored TCR-TCR, TCR-HLA and TCR-CMV co-occurrence with hypergeometric tests, applying a repertoire-size bias correction to TCR pairs. In a later analysis, false discovery rates were estimated by permuting HLA or CMV assignments 20 times. In a later analysis, co-occurring TCRs were grouped with DBSCAN, and TCRdist sequence similarity was added when clustering was performed within HLA-allele-positive subsets. Repertoires with fewer than 30,000 or more than 120,000 public chains, plus five repertoires with anomalous nucleotide sharing, were excluded from co-occurrence clustering. Held by TCRdb, this immuneACCESS table contains in-frame sequences only and omits some clones. Under half of the omission traces to an unresolved V gene where checked; the cause of the rest is unknown. The V and J calls and clone size were taken over from that table, and D and trimming were inferred from the DNA. A total of around 180,000 clones appear in this sample, around 68% of them only once. The top ten hold about 1.4% of the sample.

The chain uses TRBV5-6 and TRBJ1-5, and TRBD1 may be the D gene, going by 5 matching bases. The receptor was isolated from a girl aged 10-17 years in good health and CMV-seronegative. The sequenced material came from PBMCs. The sequenced DNA is TGTGCCAGCAGCTACTTGACAGCCAATAGCAATCAGCCCCAGCATTTT. Its coded protein is CASSYLTANSNQPQHF. Extended through the reference TRBV5-6 and TRBJ1-5 proteins, this CDR3 yields the full variable domain: DAGVTQSPTHLIKTRGQQVTLRCSPKSGHDTVSWYQQALGQGPQFIFQYYEEEERQRGNFPDRFSGHQFPNYSSELNVNALLLGDSALYLCASSYLTANSNQPQHFGDGTRLSIL.